This T cell receptor (beta chain) derives from a study of circulating CD8 cells and anti-PD-1 response in melanoma. The CDR3 spans 17 residues. The V end lost 0 bases, the J end lost 0 bases, and 14 bases lay between the germline ends. Germline loops: CDR1 DFQATT, CDR2 SNEGSKA (reference sequence). Study-level points and caveats: Subset repertoires were largely private at M1, with under 7.5% shared.

Using roughly 14 ng of total RNA, TCR libraries were made with the QIAseq Immune Repertoire TCR panel. TCRdb redid the calling of the reads with MiXCR, one entry per CDR3 protein. The sample lists 450 to 600 distinct CDR3 sequences, 10% occurring once. Four subsets defined by PD-1 and/or TIGIT were sorted from live CD3+CD8+TCRalphabeta+ cells. Judged by abundance, this clonotype is medium-sized. Its specificity is not known. This sequence originates from a human donor with melanoma. Sequenced here: CD8+ T cells from PBMCs, sampled at baseline or after one month of anti-PD-1 therapy (not recorded which). This chain connects TRBV20-1 to TRBJ2-2, with no clear D. The CDR3 is CSARESVRASNTGELFF. The CDR3 DNA is TGCAGTGCTAGAGAGAGCGTCCGGGCCTCGAACACCGGGGAGCTGTTTTTT.